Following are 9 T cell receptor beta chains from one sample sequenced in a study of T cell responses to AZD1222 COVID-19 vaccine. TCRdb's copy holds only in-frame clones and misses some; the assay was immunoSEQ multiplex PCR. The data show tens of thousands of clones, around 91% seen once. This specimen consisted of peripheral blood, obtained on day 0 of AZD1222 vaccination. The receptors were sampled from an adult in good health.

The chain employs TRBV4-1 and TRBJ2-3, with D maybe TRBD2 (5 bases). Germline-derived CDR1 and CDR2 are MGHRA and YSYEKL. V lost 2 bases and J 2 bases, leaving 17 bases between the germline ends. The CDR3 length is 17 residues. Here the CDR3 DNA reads TGCGCCAGCAGCCAACCCCCTGACGGGATGAACACAGATACGCAGTATTTT. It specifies CASSQPPDGMNTDTQYF.

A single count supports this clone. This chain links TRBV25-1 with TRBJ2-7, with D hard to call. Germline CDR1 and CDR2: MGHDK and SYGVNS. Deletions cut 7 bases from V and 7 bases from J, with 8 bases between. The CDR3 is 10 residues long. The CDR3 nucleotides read TGTGCCAGCAACCCGGCAGAGCAGTACTTC. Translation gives CASNPAEQYF.

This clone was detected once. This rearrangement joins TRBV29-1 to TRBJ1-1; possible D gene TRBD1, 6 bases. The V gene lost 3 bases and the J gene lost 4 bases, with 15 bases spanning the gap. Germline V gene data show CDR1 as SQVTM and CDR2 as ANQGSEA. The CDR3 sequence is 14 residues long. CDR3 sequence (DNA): TGCAGCGTTGACTTCAGGGGCGCCGGCACTGAAGCTTTCTTT. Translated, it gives CSVDFRGAGTEAFF. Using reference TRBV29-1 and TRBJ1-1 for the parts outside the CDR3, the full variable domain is SAVISQKPSRDICQRGTSLTIQCQVDSQVTMMFWYRQQPGQSLTLIATANQGSEATYESGFVIDKFPISRPNLTFSTLTVSNMSPEDSSIYLCSVDFRGAGTEAFFGQGTRLTVV.

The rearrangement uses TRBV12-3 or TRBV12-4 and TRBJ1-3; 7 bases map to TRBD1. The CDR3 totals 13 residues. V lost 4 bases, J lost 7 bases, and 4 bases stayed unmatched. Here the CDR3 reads CASSSGTDNTIYF. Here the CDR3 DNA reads TGTGCCAGCAGTTCCGGGACAGACAACACCATATATTTT.

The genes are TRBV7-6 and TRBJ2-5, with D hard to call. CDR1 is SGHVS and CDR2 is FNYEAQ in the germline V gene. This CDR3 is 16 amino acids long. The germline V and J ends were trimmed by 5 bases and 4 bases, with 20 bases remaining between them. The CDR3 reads CASSPRLIKLGETQYF. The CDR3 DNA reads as TGTGCCAGCAGCCCACGACTGATAAAGCTCGGAGAGACCCAGTACTTC.

The chain's CDR3 is CASSWSGLAGVGDTQYF. The DNA for the CDR3 is TGTGCCAGTAGCTGGTCGGGACTAGCGGGAGTCGGAGATACGCAGTATTTT. This rearrangement joins TRBV19 to TRBJ2-3, with TRBD2 matching 14 bases. The germline gives CDR1 LNHDA, CDR2 SQIVND (reference sequence). CDR3 length: 17 residues. J was trimmed by 5 bases and V by 6 bases; bases with no gene match: 10.

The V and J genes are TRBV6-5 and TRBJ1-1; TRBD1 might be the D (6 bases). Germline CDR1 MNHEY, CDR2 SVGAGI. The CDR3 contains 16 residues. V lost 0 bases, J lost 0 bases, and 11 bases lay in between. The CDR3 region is CASSYSGGPMNTEAFF. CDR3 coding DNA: TGTGCCAGCAGTTACTCGGGGGGGCCCATGAACACTGAAGCTTTCTTT.

CDR3 DNA sequence: TGTGCCATCAGTGAGTCGGGGGGACAGGGAAACACCGGGGAGCTGTTTTTT. It yields the protein CAISESGGQGNTGELFF. This chain connects TRBV10-3 to TRBJ2-2; 9 bases fit TRBD1. Germline-derived CDR1 and CDR2 are ENHRY and SYGVKD. The CDR3 is 17 residues long. With 0 bases clipped from V and 2 bases from J, the junction kept 4 bases outside the gene matches.

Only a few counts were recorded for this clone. The CDR3 sequence: CASSDRGNTEAFF. The CDR3 DNA is TGTGCCAGCAGTGACAGGGGGAACACTGAAGCTTTCTTT. The chain links TRBV6-4 to TRBJ1-1; possible D gene TRBD1, 5 bases. The length of the CDR3 is 13 residues. Trimming took off 2 bases at V and 1 base at J, with 5 bases between the two ends. Germline V gene sequence: CDR1 MRHNA, CDR2 SNTAGT.